These 32 T cell receptor beta chains were all obtained from the same sample, sequenced in a study of OX40 agonist ivuxolimab in advanced cancers. TCRdb keeps only in-frame clones here, not all; method: immunoSEQ multiplex PCR. The table lists roughly 70,000 clones, 70% to 90% of them singletons. The material sequenced was CD4+ or CD8+ T cells sorted from blood, taken in a trial of the OX40 agonist ivuxolimab. These receptors originate from an adult with an advanced solid tumor such as melanoma, head and neck, liver or kidney cancer.

This chain joins TRBV5-1 and TRBJ2-7; weak D call: TRBD2 (5 bases). V was clipped by 7 bases and J by 1 base, with 15 bases between them. Germline values: CDR1 SGHRS, CDR2 YFSETQ. The CDR3 runs to 14 residues. This CDR3 is CASYLATGSYEQYF. The DNA of the CDR3 is TGCGCCAGCTACCTAGCAACGGGTTCCTACGAGCAGTACTTC.

DNA for the CDR3: TGCGCCAGCAGCTTGGATGACAGGGTTTCTGGGGCCAACGTCCTGACTTTC. Amino acids: CASSLDDRVSGANVLTF. The rearrangement links TRBV5-1 to TRBJ2-6; 7 nucleotides agree with TRBD1. Germline V CDR1 and CDR2: SGHRS, YFSETQ. Trimming removed 0 bases from V and 1 base from J; junction bases left unmatched: 4. The CDR3 runs 17 residues. The complete variable domain, with remaining parts taken from reference TRBV5-1 and TRBJ2-6, reads KAGVTQTPRYLIKTRGQQVTLSCSPISGHRSVSWYQQTPGQGLQFLFEYFSETQRNKGNFPGRFSGRQFSNSRSEMNVSTLELGDSALYLCASSLDDRVSGANVLTFGAGSRLTVL.

This clone was recorded only once. This chain uses TRBV28 with TRBJ1-1; D remains unclear. CDR1 is MDHEN and CDR2 is SYDVKM in the germline V gene. The germline V and J ends were trimmed by 10 bases and 2 bases, with 17 bases remaining between them. CDR3 length: 14 amino acids. This CDR3 is CATAPYQANTEAFF. The CDR3 DNA sequence: TGTGCCACCGCGCCTTATCAGGCTAACACTGAAGCTTTCTTT. Combining the CDR3 with reference TRBV28 and TRBJ1-1 gives the whole variable domain DVKVTQSSRYLVKRTGEKVFLECVQDMDHENMFWYRQDPGLGLRLIYFSYDVKMKEKGDIPEGYSVSREKKERFSLILESASTNQTSMYLCATAPYQANTEAFFGQGTRLTVV.

This chain uses TRBV6-6 with TRBJ1-4; the D gene is possibly TRBD1 (6 bases). Germline CDR1 is MNHNY and CDR2 is SVGAGI (reference sequence). This CDR3 has 14 amino acids. The V and J ends lost 5 bases and 8 bases respectively, with 15 bases between them. Here the CDR3 reads CASSQTGKGEKLFF. The CDR3 region has the DNA TGTGCCAGCAGTCAGACAGGAAAAGGGGAAAAACTGTTTTTT.

The chain recombines TRBV30 with TRBJ1-1; D gene uncertain. CDR3 length equals 11 residues. V lost 5 bases to trimming and J lost 1 base, with 5 bases between them. CDR1 GTSNPN and CDR2 SVGIG come from the germline V gene (reference sequence). The CDR3 loop reads CAWVENTEAFF. The CDR3 DNA reads as TGTGCCTGGGTAGAGAACACTGAAGCTTTCTTT. The whole variable domain, filled in from reference TRBV30 and TRBJ1-1, reads SQTIHQWPATLVQPVGSPLSLECTVEGTSNPNLYWYRQAAGRGLQLLFYSVGIGQISSEVPQNLSASRPQDRQFILSSKKLLLSDSGFYLCAWVENTEAFFGQGTRLTVV.

In nucleotides, the CDR3 is TGTGCCAGCAGCCCAGACCCCGGACAGGATAATGAAAAACTGTTTTTT. This sequence encodes CASSPDPGQDNEKLFF. V usage is TRBV7-6 and J usage is TRBJ1-4; TRBD1 matches 7 bases. Germline V gene data show CDR1 as SGHVS and CDR2 as FNYEAQ. CDR3 length equals 16 residues. V lost 5 bases, J lost 4 bases, and 10 bases stayed unmatched. The full variable domain, completed using reference TRBV7-6 and TRBJ1-4, is GAGVSQSPRYKVTKRGQDVALRCDPISGHVSLYWYRQALGQGPEFLTYFNYEAQQDKSGLPNDRFSAERPEGSISTLTIQRTEQRDSAMYRCASSPDPGQDNEKLFFGSGTQLSVL.

J is TRBJ2-7 and V is TRBV6-1, with no clear D. The V gene's germline CDR1 is MNHNS and CDR2 SASEGT. This CDR3 contains 14 residues. Trimming left V 6 bases short and J 7 bases short, with 19 bases between. The CDR3 DNA reads as TGTGCCAGCAGCCAGACGGGCCCTCTGGGGGAGCAGTACTTC. Its translation: CASSQTGPLGEQYF.

The rearrangement uses TRBV7-9 and TRBJ2-7, with 10 bases that match TRBD2. Trimming at V came to 5 bases and at J to 2 bases, leaving 9 bases not matched to a gene. CDR3 size: 16 residues. The germline CDR1 and CDR2 sequences are SEHNR and FQNEAQ (reference sequence). The chain's CDR3 is CASSDSSGSSPYEQYF. CDR3 DNA sequence: TGTGCCAGCAGCGATTCTAGCGGGAGTTCTCCCTACGAGCAGTACTTC.

This clone was observed a few times. The rearrangement joins TRBV10-1 to TRBJ2-1, with D perhaps given as TRBD1 or TRBD2 (5 bases each). This CDR3 has 13 amino acids. CDR1 is WNHNN and CDR2 is SYGVQD in the germline V gene (reference sequence). Trimming cost V 7 bases and J 8 bases, with 15 bases left between them. Here the CDR3 DNA reads TGCGCCAGCAACGAGCCAGGGAGCGATGAGCAGTTCTTC. It encodes CASNEPGSDEQFF.

V is TRBV4-2 and J is TRBJ2-5; D is uncertain. This CDR3 has 11 amino acids. Per germline, CDR1 LGHNA and CDR2 YNFKEQ. The V end lost 1 base, the J end lost 5 bases, and 2 bases lay between the germline ends. Here the CDR3 reads CASSQAETQYF. CDR3 bases: TGTGCCAGCAGCCAAGCCGAGACCCAGTACTTC.

The CDR3 region is CASSAYRGQRQPQHF. CDR3 DNA sequence: TGTGCCAGCAGTGCTTACAGGGGGCAGCGGCAGCCCCAGCATTTT. V usage is TRBV2 and J usage is TRBJ1-5; 9 nucleotides line up with TRBD1. V dropped 4 bases and J dropped 7; count of bases not matched to a gene: 8. This CDR3 region has 15 residues. Germline lookup yields CDR1 SNHLY and CDR2 FYNNEI.

This sequence joins TRBV10-1 and TRBJ2-1, with a tentative D call TRBD2 (5 bases). Germline V gene data show CDR1 as WNHNN and CDR2 as SYGVQD (reference sequence). The CDR3 loop spans 16 amino acids. V was clipped by 1 base and J by 0 bases, with 10 bases between them. CDR3 in amino acids: CASSELRAGSYNEQFF. CDR3 coding DNA: TGCGCCAGCAGTGAGTTAAGGGCGGGCTCCTACAATGAGCAGTTCTTC.

The chain is built from TRBV20-1 and TRBJ1-1; D remains unclear. Germline CDR1 is DFQATT and CDR2 is SNEGSKA (reference sequence). The CDR3 extends over 11 amino acids. The germline V and J ends were trimmed by 2 bases and 7 bases, with 8 bases remaining between them. Written as DNA, the CDR3 is TGCAGTGCTAGAAACTTGGGTGAAGCTTTCTTT. It specifies CSARNLGEAFF.

V and J are TRBV5-4 and TRBJ1-2, with 7 bases matching TRBD1. The CDR3 is 15 residues long. CDR1 and CDR2 (germline): SGHNT, YYREEE (reference sequence). The ends lost 0 bases at V and 3 bases at J; junction bases unmatched: 5. The CDR3 loop reads CASSLAMGQYYGYTF. The CDR3 coding sequence is TGTGCCAGCAGCTTGGCCATGGGACAGTACTATGGCTACACCTTC.

In this sample, this clone turned up a few times. This chain connects TRBV15 to TRBJ2-5; 7 bases are a match to TRBD2. This CDR3 contains 14 residues. J gave up 6 bases and V 0 bases, and 4 bases lay outside the gene matches. CDR1 and CDR2 from the germline V gene are LNHNV and YYDKDF (reference sequence). The CDR3 DNA sequence: TGTGCCACCAGCAGAGATCTAGCGGCCCAGACCCAGTACTTC. Translation: CATSRDLAAQTQYF.

Only a few counts were recorded for this clone. CDR3: CAWGGPSRETQYF. In DNA form, the CDR3 reads TGTGCCTGGGGTGGACCTAGCCGGGAGACCCAGTACTTC. The gene calls are TRBV30 and TRBJ2-5; a weak D match, TRBD2 (5 bases). Germline lookup yields CDR1 GTSNPN and CDR2 SVGIG (reference sequence). The CDR3 extends over 13 amino acids. V lost 5 bases and J 5 bases, leaving 15 bases between the germline ends.

This rearrangement joins TRBV5-6 to TRBJ2-2; no firm D call. Germline values: CDR1 SGHDT, CDR2 YYEEEE. V was trimmed by 0 bases and J by 6 bases, leaving 0 bases between them. CDR3 size: 11 residues. The CDR3 spells CASSLAGELFF. CDR3 sequence (DNA): TGTGCCAGCAGCTTGGCCGGGGAGCTGTTTTTT.

This clone was seen just once. The chain combines TRBV6-1 with TRBJ1-2; D is possibly TRBD1 (5 bases). The CDR3 is made up of 14 amino acids. Germline CDR1 is MNHNS and CDR2 is SASEGT. Trimming left V 6 bases short and J 4 bases short, with 15 bases between. Written as DNA, the CDR3 is TGTGCCAGCAGAGCGCCGGGGGTGGGCTATGGCTACACCTTC. Its protein product is CASRAPGVGYGYTF.

This clone was counted once. The genes are TRBV30 and TRBJ1-5; 9 positions agree with TRBD1. Per germline, CDR1 GTSNPN and CDR2 SVGIG (reference sequence). The V and J ends lost 2 bases and 3 bases, in that order; junction bases with no gene match: 5. CDR3 length: 15 residues. CDR3 DNA: TGTGCCTGGAGTATCCGGGACAGGGCCAATCAGCCCCAGCATTTT. This translates into CAWSIRDRANQPQHF.

The chain links TRBV5-1 to TRBJ2-5, with D maybe TRBD2 (6 bases). The V gene lost 8 bases and the J gene lost 2 bases, with 13 bases spanning the gap. Germline V gene data show CDR1 as SGHRS and CDR2 as YFSETQ. The CDR3 sequence is 13 residues long. The CDR3: CASTTGVQETQYF. CDR3 DNA: TGCGCCAGTACTACGGGAGTTCAAGAGACCCAGTACTTC.

The chain employs TRBV6-1 and TRBJ1-2, with D maybe TRBD1 (6 bases). Germline CDR1 MNHNS, CDR2 SASEGT. The CDR3 totals 14 residues. The V gene lost 3 bases and the J gene lost 4 bases, with 12 bases spanning the gap. The CDR3, as DNA: TGTGCCAGCAGTGATCGGGGGCGAGTCTATGGCTACACCTTC. It codes for CASSDRGRVYGYTF.

The chain joins TRBV5-4 to TRBJ2-7; tentatively, D is TRBD2 (6 bases). This CDR3 has 15 residues. Germline-derived CDR1 and CDR2 are SGHNT and YYREEE (reference sequence). Trimming took 4 bases from V and 5 from J, leaving 19 bases between them. The CDR3 here is CASSKTEGNFHEQYF. The CDR3 nucleotides read TGTGCCAGCAGCAAGACGGAGGGAAACTTCCACGAGCAGTACTTC. The entire variable domain, with the rest obtained from reference TRBV5-4 and TRBJ2-7, is as follows: ETGVTQSPTHLIKTRGQQVTLRCSSQSGHNTVSWYQQALGQGPQFIFQYYREEENGRGNFPPRFSGLQFPNYSSELNVNALELDDSALYLCASSKTEGNFHEQYFGPGTRLTVT.

The chain uses TRBV2 and TRBJ2-5; TRBD2 is a possible D gene (7 bases). Germline-derived CDR1 and CDR2 are SNHLY and FYNNEI. With 8 bases removed from V and 7 bases from J, the gap between germline ends came to 17 bases. The CDR3 totals 13 residues. CDR3 sequence reads: CASDGGGPRTQYF. The CDR3 DNA reads TGTGCCAGCGATGGGGGGGGGCCCAGGACCCAGTACTTC.

The rearrangement links TRBV28 to TRBJ2-5, with 12 bases that match TRBD2. Germline V gene sequence: CDR1 MDHEN, CDR2 SYDVKM. Trimming removed 4 bases from V and 4 bases from J; junction bases left unmatched: 4. This CDR3 region has 15 residues. The CDR3 nucleotides read TGTGCCAGCAGTTCTAGCGGGAGGGCCCCAGAGACCCAGTACTTC. Protein sequence: CASSSSGRAPETQYF.

This sequence joins TRBV15 and TRBJ1-4; D possibly corresponds to TRBD1 (5 bases). V lost 4 bases, J lost 12 bases, and 12 bases lay in between. CDR1 and CDR2 from the germline V gene are LNHNV and YYDKDF (reference sequence). The CDR3 has 12 amino acids. The CDR3 DNA is TGTGCCACCAGCACCCGACAGTCGGAACTGTTTTTT. Encoded protein: CATSTRQSELFF. Using reference TRBV15 and TRBJ1-4 for the parts outside the CDR3, the full variable domain is DAMVIQNPRYQVTQFGKPVTLSCSQTLNHNVMYWYQQKSSQAPKLLFHYYDKDFNNEADTPDNFQSRRPNTSFCFLDIRSPGLGDTAMYLCATSTRQSELFFGSGTQLSVL.

The chain couples TRBV21-1 to TRBJ2-7; the table's D gene call, TRBD2, was not cross checked with the DNA. TRBV21-1 is tagged as a pseudogene. The CDR3 has 17 amino acids. This CDR3 is CASSTRSRGPLRYEQYF. CDR3 DNA: TGTGCCAGCAGCACCCGGTCGCGGGGACCCTTAAGGTACGAGCAGTACTTC.

This clone has just one count. The chain uses TRBV9 and TRBJ2-5; 7 bases are a match to TRBD2. Germline V gene data show CDR1 as SGDLS and CDR2 as YYNGEE. This CDR3 has 16 residues. V lost 0 bases to trimming and J lost 2 bases; unmatched junction nucleotides: 7. The CDR3 sequence is CASSVARDYVQETQYF. The CDR3 DNA is TGTGCCAGCAGCGTAGCTCGGGACTACGTTCAAGAGACCCAGTACTTC.

This clone was seen a single time. The chain uses TRBV18 and TRBJ1-6; no clear D gene. This CDR3 is 15 amino acids long. V was shortened by 3 bases and J by 5 bases, with 11 bases between the two germline ends. Germline V CDR1 and CDR2: KGHSH, LQKENI. CDR3 coding DNA: TGTGCCAGCTCACCCGGAGCGGCTGATAATTCACCCCTCCACTTT. Translated: CASSPGAADNSPLHF.

This clone occurred once. CDR3 protein: CASSYQQGEEKLFF. CDR3 sequence (DNA): TGTGCCAGCAGTTACCAACAGGGTGAAGAAAAACTGTTTTTT. J is TRBJ1-4 and V is TRBV6-5; D possibly corresponds to TRBD1 (6 bases). CDR3 length: 14 amino acids. With 2 bases removed from V and 8 bases from J, the gap between germline ends came to 12 bases. The germline V gene encodes CDR1 MNHEY and CDR2 SVGAGI.

This clone was counted a single time. V gene TRBV6-5 combines with J gene TRBJ2-5, with TRBD2 matching 7 bases. Germline CDR1 is MNHEY and CDR2 is SVGAGI. V dropped 5 bases and J dropped 0; count of bases not matched to a gene: 6. The CDR3 runs to 15 residues. In DNA, the CDR3 is TGTGCCAGCAGTCGACTAGCCTTGTACCAAGAGACCCAGTACTTC. It translates to CASSRLALYQETQYF.

This chain connects TRBV5-5 to TRBJ2-7, with a possible D match to TRBD2 (6 bases). Germline V lookup: CDR1 SGHKS, CDR2 YYEKEE (reference sequence). V lost 2 bases and J 2 bases, leaving 14 bases between the germline ends. There are 15 residues in the CDR3. CDR3 sequence (DNA): TGTGCCAGCAGCTTCGTGGCGGGACCCGCCTACGAGCAGTACTTC. Protein: CASSFVAGPAYEQYF.

V is TRBV11-3 and J is TRBJ2-5, with 7 bases that match TRBD2. CDR3 length: 14 residues. Germline V gene data show CDR1 as SGHNT and CDR2 as YENEEA. V dropped 5 bases and J dropped 1; count of bases not matched to a gene: 4. In nucleotides, the CDR3 is TGTGCCAGCAGCATGACGGGAGGCCAAGAGACCCAGTACTTC. The encoded protein is CASSMTGGQETQYF.